This TCR beta chain was obtained from a study of T cell responses to AZD1222 COVID-19 vaccine. Turning to the study itself: Second-dose timings of about 4 or about 12 weeks were pooled.

General study results and limits: At 160-218 and 743-854, vaccine-associated CD4 TCRs were dominant, and they spanned spike.

Assay used: immunoSEQ multiplex PCR; TCRdb lists only in-frame clones, some missing. The sample shows 100,000 to 150,000 clones, about 92% of them seen only once. Germline values: CDR1 SGHRS, CDR2 YFSETQ. V dropped 0 bases and J dropped 2 bases, with 9 bases sitting between them. The CDR3 sequence is 15 residues long. As concerns this clone: Its antigen is currently unknown. Other DNA variants within this sample encode the same CDR3.

This receptor was identified in an adult in good health. This chain connects TRBV5-1 to TRBJ1-5; weak D call: TRBD1 (6 bases). The material was peripheral blood, obtained on day 0 of AZD1222 vaccination. The CDR3 sequence: CASSLEGQRNQPQHF. CDR3 coding DNA: TGCGCCAGCAGCTTGGAGGGACAACGCAATCAGCCCCAGCATTTT.